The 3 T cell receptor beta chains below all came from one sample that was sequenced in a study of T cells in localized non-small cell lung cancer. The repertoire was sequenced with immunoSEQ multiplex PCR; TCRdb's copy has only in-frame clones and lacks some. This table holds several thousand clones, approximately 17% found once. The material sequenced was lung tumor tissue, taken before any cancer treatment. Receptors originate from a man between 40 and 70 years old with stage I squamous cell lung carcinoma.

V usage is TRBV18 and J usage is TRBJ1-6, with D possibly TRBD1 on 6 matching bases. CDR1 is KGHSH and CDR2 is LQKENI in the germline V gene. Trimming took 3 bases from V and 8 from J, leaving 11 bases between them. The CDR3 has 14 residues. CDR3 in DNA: TGTGCCAGCTCACCCGGGGGCAATGATTCACCCCTCCACTTT. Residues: CASSPGGNDSPLHF.

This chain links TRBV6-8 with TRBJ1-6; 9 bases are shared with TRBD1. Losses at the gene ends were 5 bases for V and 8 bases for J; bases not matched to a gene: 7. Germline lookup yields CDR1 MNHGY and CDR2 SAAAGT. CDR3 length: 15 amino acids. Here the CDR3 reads CASSNRDRDHSPLHF. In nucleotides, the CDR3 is TGTGCCAGCAGTAACCGGGACAGGGATCATTCACCCCTCCACTTT.

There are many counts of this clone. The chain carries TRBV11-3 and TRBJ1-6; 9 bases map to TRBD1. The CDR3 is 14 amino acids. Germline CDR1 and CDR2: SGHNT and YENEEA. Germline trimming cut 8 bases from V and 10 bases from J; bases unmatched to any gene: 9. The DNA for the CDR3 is TGTGCCAGCGCACCGGGACAGGGTGAATCACCCCTCCACTTT. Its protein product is CASAPGQGESPLHF.